These 3 T cell receptor beta chains were sequenced from one sample in a study of CD8 T cells in ankylosing spondylitis. In TCRdb, the 5' RACE reads were re-called with MiXCR into one record per CDR3 protein. The sample includes some 250,000 distinct CDR3 sequences, about 9.1% of them seen just once. Sequencing was performed on blood, either unsorted or a sorted T cell fraction (not recorded which). The source is a male donor with ankylosing spondylitis or in good health (not recorded which).

This rearrangement joins TRBV28 to TRBJ1-1, with 7 nucleotides matching TRBD1. The germline V gene encodes CDR1 MDHEN and CDR2 SYDVKM. The CDR3 is 13 residues long. Written as DNA, the CDR3 is TGTGCAGCAGGGGAAGGGGGCAGGACTGAAGCTTTCTTT. Encoded protein: CAAGEGGRTEAFF.

This clonotype has at least ten counts. The CDR3 protein is CASRGQGGETQYF. CDR3 sequence (DNA): TGTGCCAGCAGGGGACAGGGGGGCGAGACCCAGTACTTC. The V and J genes are TRBV7-2 and TRBJ2-5; 11 bases are a match to TRBD1. Germline CDR1 is SGHTA and CDR2 is FQGNSA. The trim removed 6 bases at V and 5 bases at J, leaving 2 bases unmatched. CDR3 length: 13 amino acids.

This clonotype has ten or more counts. V gene TRBV6-1 combines with J gene TRBJ2-2; D could derive from TRBD1 or TRBD2 (5 bases each). V shed 6 bases and J shed 1 base, with 12 bases lying between them. Germline CDR1 is MNHNS and CDR2 is SASEGT. The CDR3 is made up of 15 amino acids. The CDR3: CASRSLGRNTGELFF. CDR3 DNA: TGTGCCAGCAGATCACTGGGACGGAACACCGGGGAGCTGTTTTTT.